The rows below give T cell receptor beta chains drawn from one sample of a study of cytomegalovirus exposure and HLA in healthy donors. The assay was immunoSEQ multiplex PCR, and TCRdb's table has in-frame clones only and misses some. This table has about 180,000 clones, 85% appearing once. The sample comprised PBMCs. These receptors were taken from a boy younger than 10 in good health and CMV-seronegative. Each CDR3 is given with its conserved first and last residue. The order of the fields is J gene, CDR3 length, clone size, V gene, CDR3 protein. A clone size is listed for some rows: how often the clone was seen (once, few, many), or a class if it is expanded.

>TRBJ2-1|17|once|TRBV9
CASSPSLAGGLDNEQFF
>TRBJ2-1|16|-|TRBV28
CASSWGQGKIYNEQFF
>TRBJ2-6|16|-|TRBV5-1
CASSLDVSSGANVLTF
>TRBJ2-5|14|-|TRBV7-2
CASSSPQQTETQYF
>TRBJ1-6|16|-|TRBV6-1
CASSGVTGITSSPLHF
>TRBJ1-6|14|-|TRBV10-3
CAIKTTGLNSPLHF
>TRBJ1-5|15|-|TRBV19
CASSWLDSSWEPQHF
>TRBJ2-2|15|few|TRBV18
CASSEQRGNTGELFF
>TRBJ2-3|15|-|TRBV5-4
CASSRTSGATDTQYF
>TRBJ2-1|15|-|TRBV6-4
CASSDSGTAYNEQFF
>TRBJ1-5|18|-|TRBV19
CASHTGTGLTELNQPQHF
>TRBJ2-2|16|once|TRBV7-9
CASSLPASSNTGELFF
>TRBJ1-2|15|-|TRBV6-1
CASSDMTGPNYGYTF
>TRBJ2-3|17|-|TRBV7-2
CASSGGAASGSTDTQYF
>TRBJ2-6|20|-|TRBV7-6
CASSFSARVGGGSGANVLTF
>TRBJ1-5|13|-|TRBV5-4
CASSLDRGGPQHF
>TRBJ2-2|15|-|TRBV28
CASSGDAGNPGELFF
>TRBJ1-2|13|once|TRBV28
CASSLRPNYGYTF
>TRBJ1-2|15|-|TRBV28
CASSLPDSKYYGYTF
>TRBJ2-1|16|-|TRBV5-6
CASSLVGGRVYNEQFF
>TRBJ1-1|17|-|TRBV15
CATSRSQGRGWDTEAFF
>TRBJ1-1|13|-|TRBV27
CASSLSIAGEAFF
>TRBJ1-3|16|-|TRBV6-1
CASSEAGGNPGNTIYF
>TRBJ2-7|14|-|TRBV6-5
CASSSPGTDYEQYF
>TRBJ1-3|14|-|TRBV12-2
CASRYKQGPHTIYF
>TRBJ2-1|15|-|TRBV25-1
CASSEWRKVYNEQFF
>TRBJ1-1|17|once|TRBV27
CASSLSVSRGGYTEAFF